This is a list of T cell receptor beta chains from one sample in a study of T-cell memory formation after mild COVID-19. TCRdb fed the 5' RACE reads into MiXCR, producing one record per CDR3 protein. This table has about 57,000 distinct CDR3 sequences, 9% to 15% appearing once. The sample consisted of PBMCs or a T cell subset sorted from them (not recorded which). All receptors derive from a man younger than 35 who had mild COVID-19 (a few samples of this study predate the infection). Cell type and time point are not known. Both conserved end residues are part of each CDR3. A D gene is named only where the DNA matches it firmly. Clone size is not always given. Where it is, it says once, few, many or a class for expanded clones.

-,many,TRBJ2-3,TRBV20-1,TGCAGTGCGCCGGGCCGGGATCTGGGTACAGATACGCAGTATTTT,CSAPGRDLGTDTQYF
TRBD1,few,TRBJ1-4,TRBV4-1,TGCGCCAGCAGCCCAGGGACAGGGGACGAAAAACTGTTTTTT,CASSPGTGDEKLFF
-,-,TRBJ2-6,TRBV2,TGTGCCAGCAACCTCCAGGGGAACTCTGGGGCCAACGTCCTGACTTTC,CASNLQGNSGANVLTF
TRBD2,-,TRBJ2-3,TRBV6-2/TRBV6-3,TGTGCCAGCAGCCCCTGGACTAGCGGGGGATCTACAGATACGCAGTATTTT,CASSPWTSGGSTDTQYF
-,-,TRBJ2-1,TRBV2,TGTGCCAGCAGATCAGCGGGCTCCTACAATGAGCAGTTCTTC,CASRSAGSYNEQFF
-,-,TRBJ1-1,TRBV6-5,TGTGCCAGCAGTTACTCTTGGGGCAACACTGAAGCTTTCTTT,CASSYSWGNTEAFF
TRBD1,few,TRBJ1-5,TRBV30,TGTGCCTGGAGTGGACAGGGAGATAGGCCCCAGCATTTT,CAWSGQGDRPQHF
-,many,TRBJ2-7,TRBV5-6,TGTGCCAGCAGCCCCGGGTCCCCCTACGAGCAGTACTTC,CASSPGSPYEQYF
TRBD1,-,TRBJ1-5,TRBV7-9,TGTGCCAGCAGCTTATCGGGACAGGGATGGGGTCAGCCCCAGCATTTT,CASSLSGQGWGQPQHF
-,-,TRBJ2-2,TRBV4-1,TGCGCCAGCAGCCAAGATACGGTTTTGAGTCGGCGGGAAAACACCGGGGAGCTGTTTTTT,CASSQDTVLSRRENTGELFF
TRBD1,few,TRBJ2-3,TRBV20-1,TGCAGTGCTGGGGACAGGACAGATACGCAGTATTTT,CSAGDRTDTQYF
TRBD1,few,TRBJ1-1,TRBV5-1,TGCGCCAGCAGCTTAACAGGGGACACTGAAGCTTTCTTT,CASSLTGDTEAFF
TRBD2,-,TRBJ2-7,TRBV2,TGTGCCAGCAAGGAGTCTAGCGGCCCCTACGAGCAGTACTTC,CASKESSGPYEQYF
-,few,TRBJ2-1,TRBV20-1,TGCAGTGGCCCAGATTGGAACAATGAGCAGTTCTTC,CSGPDWNNEQFF
TRBD1,few,TRBJ1-1,TRBV12-3/TRBV12-4,TGTGCCAGCAGACCACAGGGGGTCCCCACTGAAGCTTTCTTT,CASRPQGVPTEAFF
TRBD2,-,TRBJ2-3,TRBV20-1,TGCAGTGCTCCCCCTGTAGCGGGGGTCGGAGATACGCAGTATTTT,CSAPPVAGVGDTQYF
-,-,TRBJ2-2,TRBV20-1,TGCAGTGCTCCAACCCAGGGTAACACCGGGGAGCTGTTTTTT,CSAPTQGNTGELFF
TRBD1,-,TRBJ2-1,TRBV10-3,TGTGCCATCAGTGGCGACAGGGTTGATGAGCAGTTCTTC,CAISGDRVDEQFF
-,-,TRBJ1-5,TRBV7-8,TGTGCCAGCAGCCAGGGACCGAACAAGGGGCAGCCCCAGCATTTT,CASSQGPNKGQPQHF
TRBD1,many,TRBJ2-7,TRBV25-1,TGTGCCAGCAGTGAAGGTAACAGGGGGGTGTACGAGCAGTACTTC,CASSEGNRGVYEQYF
TRBD1,few,TRBJ1-2,TRBV12-3/TRBV12-4,TGTGCCAGCAGCCAGACAGGGACTAACTATGGCTACACCTTC,CASSQTGTNYGYTF
-,few,TRBJ2-7,TRBV4-3,TGCGCCAGCAGCCAAGAAAGCGTCCCGGGCTCCTACGAGCAGTACTTC,CASSQESVPGSYEQYF
TRBD1,many,TRBJ2-3,TRBV12-3/TRBV12-4,TGTGCCAGCAGACAGGAAGAGGTCGGGACAGCTAGCACAGATACGCAGTATTTT,CASRQEEVGTASTDTQYF
-,many,TRBJ2-1,TRBV4-1,TGCGCCAGCGGGGGGTCGGGGGCAGACCTAAACAATGAGCAGTTCTTC,CASGGSGADLNNEQFF
-,few,TRBJ1-1,TRBV18,TGTGCCAGCTCACCACCGAATGTTTTGAACACTGAAGCTTTCTTT,CASSPPNVLNTEAFF
TRBD1,-,TRBJ1-1,TRBV4-3,TGCGCCAGCAGCCAAGACTTGGCAGGGGGCCGCGGTACTGAAGCTTTCTTT,CASSQDLAGGRGTEAFF
-,-,TRBJ2-7,TRBV27,TGTGCCAGCAGTAGCAGGTTTCCCTACGAGCAGTACTTC,CASSSRFPYEQYF
-,-,TRBJ1-5,TRBV7-9,TGTGCCAGCAGCCCGGGTGGTCAGCCCAAGCATTTT,CASSPGGQPKHF
TRBD1,many,TRBJ1-2,TRBV4-3,TGCGCCAGCAGCCGTAAGACAGGGGGAACCTCCTATGGCTACACCTTC,CASSRKTGGTSYGYTF
-,many,TRBJ2-5,TRBV5-1,TGCGCCAGCAGCCAAAAACTGAACGAGGGAGAGACCCAGTACTTC,CASSQKLNEGETQYF
-,-,TRBJ1-2,TRBV4-3,TGCGCCAGCAGCCAAGGGCGGAGGGGGTCGGTGAATGGCTACACCTTC,CASSQGRRGSVNGYTF
TRBD1,few,TRBJ1-1,TRBV12-3/TRBV12-4,TGTGCCAGCAGTTTAGCCAGGGGGCTGACTGAAGCTTTCTTT,CASSLARGLTEAFF
TRBD1,few,TRBJ2-7,TRBV19,TGTGCCAGTAGTTCAGCCGGGACAGGTCTCTACGAGCAGTACTTC,CASSSAGTGLYEQYF
-,few,TRBJ2-1,TRBV2,TGTGCCAGCAGTAGACCCCCGAGCCGAAATGAGCAGTTCTTC,CASSRPPSRNEQFF
-,-,TRBJ2-2,TRBV10-1,TGCGCCAGCAGTGAAGGGGGGACCGGGGAGCTGTTTTTT,CASSEGGTGELFF
-,-,TRBJ2-3,TRBV9,TGTGCCAGCAGCGTAGCCCCCCAAGGGCCGAGGGATACGCAGTATTTT,CASSVAPQGPRDTQYF